The 32 T cell receptor beta chains reported below all come from one sample, sequenced in a study of blood T cell repertoires in COVID-19. The table came from immunoSEQ multiplex PCR; TCRdb's copy has only in-frame clones and leaves some out. The sample includes over 250,000 clones, approximately 79% of them seen just once. The sample comprised PBMCs or T cells enriched from blood (not recorded which). Receptors originate from a man younger than 40 with acute COVID-19.

This clone was seen many times. The CDR3 DNA is TGCGCCAGCAGTCCTACTAGCGGGGGGGCCTCTCTAAACATTCAGTACTTC. Protein: CASSPTSGGASLNIQYF. J is TRBJ2-4 and V is TRBV5-1; the match to TRBD2 covers 13 bases. The CDR3 consists of 17 residues. Germline CDR1 SGHRS, CDR2 YFSETQ. The V gene end was trimmed by 5 bases and the J gene end by 6 bases; junction bases not matched to a gene: 11.

The chain couples TRBV27 to TRBJ1-2; D possibly corresponds to TRBD1 (5 bases). V was pared by 5 bases and J by 7 bases, with 14 bases between. CDR1 is MNHEY and CDR2 is SMNVEV in the germline V gene (reference sequence). The CDR3 sequence is 13 residues long. CDR3 loop: CASSRVGVPGYTF. In DNA, the CDR3 is TGTGCCAGCAGTAGGGTAGGGGTCCCTGGCTACACCTTC.

V and J are TRBV7-9 and TRBJ1-2, with TRBD1 matching 9 bases. CDR3 length: 13 amino acids. Germline CDR1 and CDR2: SEHNR and FQNEAQ (reference sequence). J gave up 7 bases and V 5 bases, and 5 bases lay outside the gene matches. In DNA form, the CDR3 reads TGTGCCAGCAGCGTCACAGGGGGCATTGGCTACACCTTC. Translated, it gives CASSVTGGIGYTF.

This clone was detected once. The rearrangement joins TRBV30 to TRBJ1-5; D is unclear. Germline CDR1 reads GTSNPN; CDR2 reads SVGIG (reference sequence). V shed 2 bases and J shed 1 base, with 3 bases lying between them. The CDR3 contains 12 residues. The CDR3 bases are TGTGCCTGGAGTCCGAGCAATCAGCCCCAGCATTTT. Amino acid sequence: CAWSPSNQPQHF.

The genes are TRBV10-3 and TRBJ1-1; TRBD1 matches at 10 bases. Germline lookup yields CDR1 ENHRY and CDR2 SYGVKD. J was trimmed by 5 bases and V by 3 bases; bases with no gene match: 6. The CDR3 extends over 15 amino acids. This CDR3 reads CAISDQTGGSTEAFF. The CDR3 DNA reads as TGTGCCATCAGTGACCAGACAGGGGGCTCGACTGAAGCTTTCTTT.

This clone was detected once. The chain joins TRBV28 to TRBJ2-5; D perhaps matches TRBD2 (5 bases). The germline V gene encodes CDR1 MDHEN and CDR2 SYDVKM. The CDR3 runs 15 residues. Trimming stripped 2 bases from V and 5 bases from J, with 15 bases between. CDR3 in DNA: TGTGCCAGCAGTTTAAGTGGTACGAGGAGGGAGACCCAGTACTTC. This codes for CASSLSGTRRETQYF.

J is TRBJ2-4 and V is TRBV9; 8 nucleotides line up with TRBD2. This CDR3 has 16 amino acids. The V gene end was trimmed by 0 bases and the J gene end by 0 bases; junction bases not matched to a gene: 2. CDR1 is SGDLS and CDR2 is YYNGEE in the germline V gene. The CDR3: CASSVGTSSAKNIQYF. The CDR3 region has the DNA TGTGCCAGCAGCGTAGGGACTAGCTCAGCCAAAAACATTCAGTACTTC. Looking up the rest from reference TRBV9 and TRBJ2-4 gives the full variable domain: DSGVTQTPKHLITATGQRVTLRCSPRSGDLSVYWYQQSLDQGLQFLIQYYNGEERAKGNILERFSAQQFPDLHSELNLSSLELGDSALYFCASSVGTSSAKNIQYFGAGTRLSVL.

The chain couples TRBV3-1 (or the pseudogene TRBV3-2) to TRBJ2-1, with D maybe TRBD2 (5 bases). Trimming stripped 1 base from V and 3 bases from J, with 7 bases between. Germline CDR1 LGHDT, CDR2 YNNKEL (reference sequence). This CDR3 is 14 amino acids long. The CDR3 DNA reads TGTGCCAGCAGCCAAGTTGCGGGCTACAATGAGCAGTTCTTC. It codes for CASSQVAGYNEQFF.

This chain links TRBV11-2 with TRBJ2-5; 8 bases fit TRBD2. With V trimmed by 10 bases and J by 1 base, 5 bases remained unmatched. The CDR3 runs 13 residues. CDR1 and CDR2 (germline): SGHAT, FQNNGV. DNA of the CDR3: TGTGCCACCGGGGGGGGGATCCAAGAGACCCAGTACTTC. Translation: CATGGGIQETQYF.

The chain couples TRBV19 to TRBJ1-2, with D perhaps TRBD1 (5 bases). The V end lost 8 bases, the J end lost 4 bases, and 20 bases lay between the germline ends. The CDR3 is 15 amino acids. The V gene's germline CDR1 is LNHDA and CDR2 SQIVND (reference sequence). The DNA of the CDR3 is TGTGCCAGTCGCATGAAGGTCGGGGGAGGCTATGGCTACACCTTC. Amino acids: CASRMKVGGGYGYTF.

This chain connects TRBV27 to TRBJ2-5; TRBD2 is a possible D gene (6 bases). The germline CDR1 and CDR2 sequences are MNHEY and SMNVEV (reference sequence). V lost 7 bases and J 5 bases, leaving 23 bases between the germline ends. The CDR3 runs to 16 residues. The CDR3 sequence is CASKSPLADTSETQYF. CDR3 nucleotide sequence: TGTGCCAGCAAATCGCCGTTAGCGGACACCTCGGAGACCCAGTACTTC.

The table lists this clone with a few counts. The chain has TRBV10-2 and TRBJ2-3; TRBD1 matches 9 bases. The germline CDR1 and CDR2 sequences are WSHSY and SAAADI. Trimming cost V 11 bases and J 4 bases; bases outside gene matches: 10. CDR3 length equals 14 residues. This CDR3 reads CACETTGGSDTQYF. Here the CDR3 DNA reads TGCGCCTGTGAGACGACAGGGGGTTCAGATACGCAGTATTTT.

This chain joins TRBV9 and TRBJ2-2, with TRBD2 as a possible D gene (5 bases). Trimming took off 2 bases at V and 1 base at J, with 9 bases between the two ends. The CDR3 loop spans 15 amino acids. The germline CDR1 and CDR2 sequences are SGDLS and YYNGEE. The CDR3 bases are TGTGCCAGCAGCGTTTACGGGGAGAACACCGGGGAGCTGTTTTTT. Translation gives CASSVYGENTGELFF.

The chain recombines TRBV4-1 with TRBJ2-1, with 9 bases that match TRBD1. This CDR3 is built from 16 residues. Germline V lookup: CDR1 MGHRA, CDR2 YSYEKL. With V trimmed by 2 bases and J by 7 bases, 9 bases remained unmatched. This CDR3 is CASSQWGQGSWNEQFF. As DNA, the CDR3 is TGCGCCAGCAGCCAATGGGGACAGGGTAGTTGGAATGAGCAGTTCTTC.

This rearrangement joins TRBV6-6 to TRBJ1-1; the D gene is possibly TRBD1 (5 bases). This CDR3 contains 13 residues. Germline assignment: CDR1 MNHNY and CDR2 SVGAGI (reference sequence). The V gene lost 4 bases and the J gene lost 5 bases, with 11 bases spanning the gap. The CDR3 region has the DNA TGTGCCAGCAGTTTTCAGGGTGGGACTGAAGCTTTCTTT. Translation: CASSFQGGTEAFF.

This clone came up a few times. This rearrangement joins TRBV5-8 to TRBJ1-1; 9 positions match TRBD1. Germline assignment: CDR1 SGHTS and CDR2 YDEGEE. V dropped 2 bases and J dropped 5; count of bases not matched to a gene: 4. The length of the CDR3 is 14 residues. Here the CDR3 reads CASSLGTGRTEAFF. CDR3 coding DNA: TGTGCCAGCAGCTTAGGGACAGGGAGGACTGAAGCTTTCTTT.

The J gene is TRBJ1-1, the V gene TRBV5-6, with 9 bases lining up with TRBD1. This CDR3 region has 14 residues. Germline V gene lookup returns CDR1 SGHDT and CDR2 YYEEEE. After removal of 7 bases from V and 0 bases from J, the junction contained 4 bases not matched to a gene. The CDR3 sequence is CASRDRAMNTEAFF. CDR3 nucleotides: TGTGCCAGCCGGGACAGGGCTATGAACACTGAAGCTTTCTTT.

The J gene is TRBJ2-7, the V gene TRBV11-2, with D maybe TRBD2 (5 bases). This CDR3 spans 12 amino acids. In germline, CDR1 is SGHAT, CDR2 FQNNGV. V gave up 5 bases and J gave up 5 bases, with 10 bases separating them. CDR3 residues: CASSPDSHEQYV. The DNA of the CDR3 is TGTGCCAGCAGCCCGGACTCTCACGAGCAGTACGTC.

The rearrangement joins TRBV19 to TRBJ1-1, with D perhaps TRBD1 (5 bases). The V and J ends lost 9 bases and 10 bases respectively, with 27 bases between them. Per germline, CDR1 LNHDA and CDR2 SQIVND (reference sequence). There are 15 residues in the CDR3. CDR3 amino acids: CASWGGVPPFGGAFF. Here the CDR3 DNA reads TGTGCCAGCTGGGGGGGAGTGCCCCCTTTCGGGGGAGCTTTCTTT.

This chain links TRBV12-5 with TRBJ2-3, with 14 bases that match TRBD2. The germline V gene has CDR1 LGHNT and CDR2 FRNRAP. With 5 bases clipped from V and 2 bases from J, the junction kept 6 bases outside the gene matches. The CDR3 spans 17 residues. CDR3 bases: TGTGCTAGTGGTACGGGACTAGCGGGGGTGTACACAGATACGCAGTATTTT. The encoded protein is CASGTGLAGVYTDTQYF.

Notes on this clone: Germline is not matched at one junction end, which may reflect a read error. The chain employs TRBV6-5 and TRBJ1-5; no clear D. The CDR3 sequence is 13 residues long. The germline V gene encodes CDR1 MNHEY and CDR2 SVGAGI. The CDR3 coding sequence is TGTGCCAGCAGTAACTCCCTGCGACAGCCCCAGCATTTT. Translated, it gives CASSNSLRQPQHF.

This clone has only a few counts. This chain uses TRBV4-1 with TRBJ2-7, with D possibly being TRBD2 (5 bases). The CDR3 is 17 residues long. Germline assignment: CDR1 MGHRA and CDR2 YSYEKL. Trimming cost V 1 base and J 10 bases, with 26 bases left between them. CDR3 nucleotide sequence: TGCGCCAGCAGCCAAGGAAGCGGCCCTATGGGCCGAGGAATACAGTACGTC. It specifies CASSQGSGPMGRGIQYV.

The chain couples TRBV7-2 to TRBJ2-2; the match to TRBD2 covers 14 bases. CDR3 length equals 16 residues. In germline, CDR1 is SGHTA, CDR2 FQGNSA. Trimming took 2 bases from V and 6 from J; bases not matched to a gene: 2. The CDR3 spells CASSLRLAGGPGELFF. CDR3 coding DNA: TGTGCCAGCAGCTTACGACTAGCGGGGGGGCCCGGGGAGCTGTTTTTT.

This clone was found a few times. The chain employs TRBV6-5 and TRBJ2-7, with 7 bases identical to TRBD1. CDR3 length equals 14 residues. J lost 4 bases, V lost 5 bases, and 8 bases had no gene match. The germline gives CDR1 MNHEY, CDR2 SVGAGI. The CDR3 DNA reads TGTGCCAGCAGTCCCAGACAGGGTCGTTACGAGCAGTACGTC. Amino acid sequence: CASSPRQGRYEQYV.

The chain is built from TRBV19 and TRBJ2-2, with D possibly TRBD2 on 5 matching bases. CDR1 and CDR2 from the germline V gene are LNHDA and SQIVND (reference sequence). The V end lost 7 bases, the J end lost 5 bases, and 8 bases lay between the germline ends. The CDR3 sequence is 12 residues long. CDR3 amino acids: CASMEETGELFF. CDR3 coding DNA: TGTGCCAGTATGGAGGAAACCGGGGAGCTGTTTTTT.

The CDR3 loop reads CAIGETGDNSPLHF. CDR3 DNA: TGTGCCATCGGGGAGACAGGGGATAATTCACCCCTCCACTTT. The V and J genes are TRBV10-3 and TRBJ1-6; 8 bases match TRBD1. Trimming at V came to 8 bases and at J to 5 bases, leaving 5 bases not matched to a gene. Per germline, CDR1 ENHRY and CDR2 SYGVKD. The CDR3 runs to 14 residues.

The chain carries TRBV11-2 and TRBJ2-7; D is perhaps TRBD1 (5 bases). The CDR3 is 14 amino acids. Germline lookup yields CDR1 SGHAT and CDR2 FQNNGV. The V and J ends lost 2 bases and 0 bases respectively, with 8 bases between them. The DNA for the CDR3 is TGTGCCAGCAGCTTACAGGGTCCCTCCTACGAGCAGTACGTC. This translates into CASSLQGPSYEQYV.

CDR3 residues: CAARTGELLANYGYTF. The CDR3 DNA reads as TGTGCCGCCCGGACAGGGGAGCTCTTAGCTAACTATGGCTACACCTTC. The chain recombines TRBV24-1 with TRBJ1-2, with 9 nucleotides matching TRBD1. The CDR3 runs to 16 residues. Germline lookup yields CDR1 KGHDR and CDR2 SFDVKD. V dropped 12 bases and J dropped 0; count of bases not matched to a gene: 13.

The chain joins TRBV29-1 to TRBJ2-1; no clear D gene. Germline loops: CDR1 SQVTM, CDR2 ANQGSEA. The CDR3 loop spans 13 amino acids. Trimming removed 5 bases at V and 10 bases at J, with 18 bases between. The DNA for the CDR3 is TGCAGCGTTTGGAGACGGAGTAAATCGGAGCAGTTCTTC. Translated: CSVWRRSKSEQFF.

This chain joins TRBV4-1 and TRBJ2-7; possibly TRBD2 for D (5 bases). CDR3 length: 15 residues. Germline CDR1 reads MGHRA; CDR2 reads YSYEKL. Deletions cut 4 bases from V and 6 bases from J, with 19 bases between. The CDR3 is CASSRAWNSAFEQYV. As DNA, the CDR3 is TGCGCCAGCAGCCGCGCCTGGAATAGCGCCTTCGAGCAGTACGTC.

This clone was observed a single time. This chain links TRBV24-1 with TRBJ1-5; 7 bases fit TRBD1. This CDR3 has 18 residues. J was trimmed by 0 bases and V by 3 bases; bases with no gene match: 10. CDR1 and CDR2 (germline): KGHDR, SFDVKD. CDR3 residues: CATSDEAGGLYSNQPQHF. The DNA of the CDR3 is TGTGCCACCAGTGATGAGGCAGGGGGGCTATATAGCAATCAGCCCCAGCATTTT.

The chain is built from TRBV6-2 or TRBV6-3 and TRBJ2-7, with unresolved D. CDR1 MNHEY and CDR2 SVGEGT come from the germline V gene. This CDR3 contains 12 residues. V dropped 6 bases and J dropped 4 bases, with 10 bases sitting between them. CDR3 sequence (DNA): TGTGCCAGCAGCCACGACGGGTACGAGCAGTACGTC. This encodes CASSHDGYEQYV.